The 28 T cell receptor beta chains presented below share a single source sample, sequenced in a study of cytomegalovirus exposure and HLA in healthy donors listed by TCRdb under 2017. Preparation of the library involved the immunoSEQ multiplex PCR assay. For the multiplex PCR, a mixture combining 60 forward primers for TCR Vbeta segments and 13 reverse primers for TCR Jbeta segments was used. TCRdb limited this immuneACCESS table to in-frame rearrangements with V and J called. A share of clones is missing; checked studies link under half to unresolved V genes, and the rest is unexplained. This sample holds 160,000 or so clones; around four fifths were observed only once. The top ten constitute roughly 9.3% of the sample. Material: PBMCs. The origin of the receptors is a man aged 18 to 30 in good health and CMV-seropositive.

The chain employs TRBV25-1 and TRBJ2-3; D unresolved. Germline values: CDR1 MGHDK, CDR2 SYGVNS. Trimming removed 7 bases from V and 2 bases from J, with 16 bases in between. The length of the CDR3 is 15 residues. CDR3 nucleotide sequence: TGTGCCAGCACCCCCCTGGAGCAGATCACAGATACGCAGTATTTT. Translation: CASTPLEQITDTQYF.

This chain connects TRBV14 to TRBJ2-1; D is uncertain. The CDR3 totals 12 residues. Germline V lookup: CDR1 SGHDN, CDR2 FVKESK. V lost 0 bases and J lost 8, with 5 bases in between. The CDR3 DNA is TGTGCCAGCAGCCAAGATCCCGATGAGCAGTTCTTC. This gives the protein CASSQDPDEQFF.

The V and J genes are TRBV30 and TRBJ2-1; tentatively, D is TRBD1 (5 bases). V dropped 1 base and J dropped 7 bases, with 14 bases sitting between them. The CDR3 contains 14 residues. From germline, CDR1 is GTSNPN and CDR2 SVGIG (reference sequence). CDR3 amino acids: CAWSDAAGLNEQFF. The CDR3 DNA follows: TGTGCCTGGAGTGACGCCGCAGGGCTAAATGAGCAGTTCTTC.

The chain joins TRBV5-1 to TRBJ1-1, with TRBD1 matching 10 bases. Per germline, CDR1 SGHRS and CDR2 YFSETQ. Germline trimming cut 4 bases from V and 6 bases from J; bases unmatched to any gene: 12. CDR3 length: 16 residues. The CDR3 DNA follows: TGCGCCAGCAGCCGGGACAGGGGACTGAAAGGCGCTGAAGCTTTCTTT. Its protein product is CASSRDRGLKGAEAFF.

The table lists this clone with a count of one. V is TRBV19 and J is TRBJ1-2; D is unclear. Deletions cut 3 bases from V and 0 bases from J, with 8 bases between. The CDR3 is made up of 14 amino acids. Germline CDR1 LNHDA, CDR2 SQIVND (reference sequence). This CDR3 reads CASSIPGANYGYTF. The CDR3 region has the DNA TGTGCCAGTAGTATCCCGGGAGCTAACTATGGCTACACCTTC.

The chain joins TRBV7-9 to TRBJ2-3, with no clear D. Germline-derived CDR1 and CDR2 are SEHNR and FQNEAQ (reference sequence). V was pared by 7 bases and J by 4 bases, with 12 bases between. CDR3 length equals 13 residues. The CDR3 DNA reads as TGTGCCAGCAATCCCCCAGATTCAGATACGCAGTATTTT. This translates into CASNPPDSDTQYF. The full variable domain, in which reference TRBV7-9 and TRBJ2-3 provide the parts outside the CDR3, is DTGVSQNPRHKITKRGQNVTFRCDPISEHNRLYWYRQTLGQGPEFLTYFQNEAQLEKSRLLSDRFSAERPKGSFSTLEIQRTEQGDSAMYLCASNPPDSDTQYFGPGTRLTVL.

V usage is TRBV28 and J usage is TRBJ2-5; the match to TRBD2 covers 8 bases. After removal of 4 bases from V and 5 bases from J, the junction contained 12 bases not matched to a gene. Germline V lookup: CDR1 MDHEN, CDR2 SYDVKM. CDR3 length: 16 amino acids. In DNA form, the CDR3 reads TGTGCCAGCAGTTCACGGACTAGCCCGAGCGGGGAGACCCAGTACTTC. Translation gives CASSSRTSPSGETQYF. Complete variable domain (other parts from reference TRBV28 and TRBJ2-5): DVKVTQSSRYLVKRTGEKVFLECVQDMDHENMFWYRQDPGLGLRLIYFSYDVKMKEKGDIPEGYSVSREKKERFSLILESASTNQTSMYLCASSSRTSPSGETQYFGPGTRLLVL.

The chain carries TRBV10-3 and TRBJ2-5; D gene ambiguous. This CDR3 region has 13 residues. Germline CDR1 and CDR2: ENHRY and SYGVKD. V gave up 7 bases and J gave up 1 base, with 10 bases separating them. The CDR3 nucleotides are TGTGCCATCATGGAGACCTTCCAAGAGACCCAGTACTTC. Translation: CAIMETFQETQYF.

This clone was found a few times. This CDR3 fails to terminate in the conserved phenylalanine or tryptophan, so it likely reflects a read error. The DNA is left out, because the CDR3 cannot be placed on it with certainty; the CDR3 is given as TCRdb lists it. The gene calls are TRBV21-1 and TRBJ1-6. TRBV21-1 is a pseudogene locus. Inclusive of both ends, the CDR3 amounts to 19 amino acids. CDR3 sequence: CASSKVEERGSSYNSPLHL.

This chain joins TRBV27 and TRBJ1-2; TRBD1 matches 8 bases. J lost 4 bases, V lost 4 bases, and 5 bases had no gene match. Germline V gene lookup returns CDR1 MNHEY and CDR2 SMNVEV (reference sequence). This CDR3 has 14 residues. In nucleotides, the CDR3 is TGTGCCAGCAGTTCTGGACAGGGTCGCTATGGCTACACCTTC. Its translation is CASSSGQGRYGYTF.

The chain joins TRBV27 to TRBJ2-5, with D possibly TRBD1 on 5 matching bases. The CDR3 has 15 residues. Germline CDR1 is MNHEY and CDR2 is SMNVEV (reference sequence). V was pared by 6 bases and J by 2 bases, with 16 bases between. The CDR3 DNA reads as TGTGCCAGCAGCCCTAGTCGGACATTTCAAGAGACCCAGTACTTC. It is translated as CASSPSRTFQETQYF.

J is TRBJ1-2 and V is TRBV28; 7 bases map to TRBD1. The germline gives CDR1 MDHEN, CDR2 SYDVKM. Trimming took 7 bases from V and 3 from J; bases not matched to a gene: 11. The CDR3 runs 15 residues. The CDR3 sequence is CASITTGLRHYGYTF. Written as DNA, the CDR3 is TGTGCCAGCATCACGACAGGGCTAAGACACTATGGCTACACCTTC.

This clone was counted a single time. The chain couples TRBV7-9 to TRBJ2-5; the D is unclear. The V gene's germline CDR1 is SEHNR and CDR2 FQNEAQ (reference sequence). The CDR3 covers 15 residues. V was pared by 3 bases and J by 5 bases, with 16 bases between. CDR3 DNA sequence: TGTGCCAGCAGCTTTGGGCCGAAACTGGCTGAGACCCAGTACTTC. It encodes CASSFGPKLAETQYF.

The chain carries TRBV27 and TRBJ2-1; tentatively, D is TRBD2 (6 bases). V shed 3 bases and J shed 0 bases, with 9 bases lying between them. From germline, CDR1 is MNHEY and CDR2 SMNVEV (reference sequence). The CDR3 loop spans 15 amino acids. The CDR3 nucleotides read TGTGCCAGCAGTTTTGGAGGGAGCTCCTACAATGAGCAGTTCTTC. It is translated as CASSFGGSSYNEQFF.

The chain carries TRBV6-4 and TRBJ2-3; tentative D call: TRBD1 (7 bases). This CDR3 contains 14 residues. CDR1 MRHNA and CDR2 SNTAGT come from the germline V gene. Trimming shortened V by 3 bases and J by 4 bases, and 11 bases separated the two germline ends. CDR3 region: CASSEEGAADTQYF. For the CDR3, the DNA is TGTGCCAGCAGTGAGGAGGGGGCGGCAGATACGCAGTATTTT.

This chain links TRBV25-1 with TRBJ1-1, with 9 bases that match TRBD1. The CDR3 runs to 17 residues. Per the germline V gene, CDR1 is MGHDK and CDR2 is SYGVNS. After removal of 4 bases from V and 3 bases from J, the junction contained 12 bases not matched to a gene. CDR3 sequence reads: CASSAIPGQGQDTEAFF. In DNA, the CDR3 is TGTGCCAGCAGTGCGATCCCGGGACAGGGTCAGGACACTGAAGCTTTCTTT. The full variable domain, completed using reference TRBV25-1 and TRBJ1-1, is EADIYQTPRYLVIGTGKKITLECSQTMGHDKMYWYQQDPGMELHLIHYSYGVNSTEKGDLSSESTVSRIRTEHFPLTLESARPSHTSQYLCASSAIPGQGQDTEAFFGQGTRLTVV.

CDR3 amino acids: CASSPKRTGDNYGYTF. The CDR3 DNA is TGTGCCAGCAGTCCCAAGCGGACAGGGGATAACTATGGCTACACCTTC. The rearrangement uses TRBV27 and TRBJ1-2, with TRBD1 matching 9 bases. The CDR3 contains 16 residues. V gave up 5 bases and J gave up 1 base; unmatched junction bases: 8. Germline CDR1 reads MNHEY; CDR2 reads SMNVEV (reference sequence).

This clone was recorded only once. The chain uses TRBV7-9 and TRBJ1-1; 8 bases fit TRBD1. This CDR3 is 14 amino acids long. From germline, CDR1 is SEHNR and CDR2 FQNEAQ (reference sequence). The J segment lost 5 bases and the V segment lost 5 bases, leaving 7 bases of the junction unmatched. CDR3 amino acids: CASSDGQGKTEAFF. In DNA, the CDR3 is TGTGCCAGCAGCGACGGACAGGGTAAAACTGAAGCTTTCTTT. The whole variable domain, filled in from reference TRBV7-9 and TRBJ1-1, reads DTGVSQNPRHKITKRGQNVTFRCDPISEHNRLYWYRQTLGQGPEFLTYFQNEAQLEKSRLLSDRFSAERPKGSFSTLEIQRTEQGDSAMYLCASSDGQGKTEAFFGQGTRLTVV.

This chain links TRBV19 with TRBJ2-6; a weak D match, TRBD2 (5 bases). Germline values: CDR1 LNHDA, CDR2 SQIVND (reference sequence). V shed 3 bases and J shed 1 base, with 13 bases lying between them. The CDR3 is 17 amino acids. CDR3 sequence: CASSIRQPGSGANVLTF. CDR3 DNA: TGTGCCAGTAGTATCAGGCAGCCGGGATCTGGGGCCAACGTCCTGACTTTC.

V and J are TRBV7-2 and TRBJ2-1; no firm D call. V lost 1 base, J lost 12 bases, and 10 bases lay in between. From germline, CDR1 is SGHTA and CDR2 FQGNSA. This CDR3 is built from 12 residues. CDR3 nucleotides: TGTGCCAGCAGCTTAGTTGGAGTTGGGCAGTTCTTC. Translating it yields CASSLVGVGQFF.

In this sample, this clone turned up a few times. This chain connects TRBV19 to TRBJ2-7; 7 bases are a match to TRBD2. Germline V gene data show CDR1 as LNHDA and CDR2 as SQIVND (reference sequence). V was clipped by 6 bases and J by 3 bases; unmatched bases: 8. The CDR3 spans 14 residues. CDR3 in amino acids: CASSTGTTIYEQYF. The CDR3 nucleotides read TGTGCCAGTAGCACCGGGACTACGATCTACGAGCAGTACTTC.

This clone was counted a few times. The V and J genes are TRBV11-2 and TRBJ2-7; D is unresolved. Between the trimmed V and J ends, which lost 0 bases and 1 base, there was a span of 7 bases. The CDR3 covers 14 residues. The V gene's germline CDR1 is SGHAT and CDR2 FQNNGV. The CDR3 spells CASSLETVSYEQYF. The CDR3 DNA follows: TGTGCCAGCAGCTTAGAAACTGTTTCCTACGAGCAGTACTTC.

The chain carries TRBV27 and TRBJ1-4; no clear D. Germline assignment: CDR1 MNHEY and CDR2 SMNVEV (reference sequence). CDR3 length: 16 residues. The V and J ends lost 6 bases and 3 bases respectively, with 17 bases between them. CDR3 in DNA: TGTGCCAGCAGGGCCAAGTGGAGCCAATCTAATGAAAAACTGTTTTTT. It is translated as CASRAKWSQSNEKLFF.

This clone showed up just a few times. The chain recombines TRBV10-3 with TRBJ2-5, with 8 bases matching TRBD1. Germline V gives CDR1 ENHRY, CDR2 SYGVKD. The CDR3 is 13 amino acids. V dropped 6 bases and J dropped 4; count of bases not matched to a gene: 4. CDR3: CAIRTGDGETQYF. CDR3 sequence (DNA): TGTGCCATCAGGACAGGGGATGGAGAGACCCAGTACTTC.

This chain uses TRBV13 with TRBJ1-5; D uncertain. The CDR3 extends over 12 amino acids. Germline values: CDR1 PRHDT, CDR2 FYEKMQ (reference sequence). With 8 bases removed from V and 5 bases from J, the gap between germline ends came to 10 bases. As DNA, the CDR3 is TGTGCCAGCTCTGAGGGAGATCAGCCCCAGCATTTT. Translating it yields CASSEGDQPQHF.

The chain couples TRBV7-2 to TRBJ2-7, with 10 bases aligning to TRBD1. This CDR3 is built from 16 residues. With 6 bases clipped from V and 6 bases from J, the junction kept 14 bases outside the gene matches. Germline loops: CDR1 SGHTA, CDR2 FQGNSA. The CDR3 loop is CASSSIRDRGRSEQYF. The CDR3, as DNA: TGTGCCAGCAGTTCCATCCGGGACAGGGGTCGTTCCGAGCAGTACTTC.

The chain recombines TRBV27 with TRBJ2-2; TRBD1 matches 7 bases. Germline V lookup: CDR1 MNHEY, CDR2 SMNVEV (reference sequence). This CDR3 is built from 15 residues. Trimming removed 5 bases from V and 3 bases from J; junction bases left unmatched: 6. CDR3 in amino acids: CASSRDSLDTGELFF. In DNA form, the CDR3 reads TGTGCCAGCAGTCGGGACAGTTTGGACACCGGGGAGCTGTTTTTT.

V and J are TRBV10-3 and TRBJ2-1, with 10 bases that match TRBD2. The CDR3 is 15 amino acids. Looked up from germline, CDR1 is ENHRY and CDR2 is SYGVKD. V trimming: 2 bases; J trimming: 4 bases; junction bases outside the gene matches: 2. CDR3 residues: CAISEGLAEYNEQFF. The CDR3 DNA reads TGTGCCATCAGTGAGGGACTAGCGGAATACAATGAGCAGTTCTTC.